This T cell receptor beta chain was found in a study of blood T cell repertoires in COVID-19. Sequencing used immunoSEQ multiplex PCR; TCRdb keeps in-frame clones, though not all of them. The table records 95,000 to 150,000 clones, 70% to 85% of them present only once. V gave up 5 bases and J gave up 4 bases, with 21 bases separating them. This CDR3 comprises 17 residues. Germline V gene sequence: CDR1 MNHNY, CDR2 SVGAGI (reference sequence). This clone has a handful of counts. The TCR was taken from a woman in her sixties or seventies with acute or convalescent COVID-19. V and J are TRBV6-6 and TRBJ1-3; D may be TRBD1 (5 bases). The sample was peripheral blood. CDR3 protein: CASSLLAGTTTGNTIYF. The CDR3 DNA is TGTGCCAGCAGTCTCCTTGCGGGGACCACAACCGGAAACACCATATATTTT.